This entry describes one T cell receptor beta chain. The data originate from a study of blood T cell repertoires in COVID-19. Study information: COVID-19 samples collected from the United States, Italy and Spain covered acute and convalescent phases. Sources were T cells, B-cell-depleted T cells, or PBMCs; the material itself was cDNA or gDNA.

As originally analysed: It was from reference gene primer amplification that nucleated cell counts were estimated. Sequencing was performed with immunoSEQ multiplex PCR; in TCRdb, only in-frame clones are kept and a portion is missing. V and J calls and clone size follow that table, whereas D and trimming were derived from the DNA. The sample shows 300,000 to 400,000 clones, roughly 84% of them seen only once. Germline values: CDR1 MDHEN, CDR2 SYDVKM. V lost 5 bases and J 14 bases, leaving 22 bases between the germline ends. CDR3 length: 15 amino acids. The J gene is TRBJ1-6, the V gene TRBV28, with D possibly matching TRBD1 (5 bases). The receptor's source is a man aged 45 to 65 with active or convalescent COVID-19. Sequenced material: peripheral blood. The CDR3 bases are TGTGCCAGCAGTGATATGGGAGGGGAAGCCCCAACCCTCCACTTT. This encodes CASSDMGGEAPTLHF.